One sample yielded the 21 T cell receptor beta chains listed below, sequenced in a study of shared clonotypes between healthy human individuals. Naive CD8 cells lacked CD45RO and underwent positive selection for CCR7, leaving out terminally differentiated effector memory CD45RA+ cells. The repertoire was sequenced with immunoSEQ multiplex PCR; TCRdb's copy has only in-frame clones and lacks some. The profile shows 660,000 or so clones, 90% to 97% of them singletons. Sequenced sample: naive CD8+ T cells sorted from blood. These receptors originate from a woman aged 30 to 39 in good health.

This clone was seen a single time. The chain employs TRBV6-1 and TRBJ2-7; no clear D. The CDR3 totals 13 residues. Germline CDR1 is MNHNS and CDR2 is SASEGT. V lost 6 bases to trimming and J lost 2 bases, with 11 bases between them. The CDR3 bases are TGTGCCAGCAGAAGGCAGGCCGCCTACGAGCAGTACTTC. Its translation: CASRRQAAYEQYF.

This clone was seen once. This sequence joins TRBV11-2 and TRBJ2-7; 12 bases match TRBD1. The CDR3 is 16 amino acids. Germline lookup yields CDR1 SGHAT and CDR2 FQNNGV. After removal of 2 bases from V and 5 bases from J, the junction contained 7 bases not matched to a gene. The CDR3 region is CASSLRGQGAVHEQYF. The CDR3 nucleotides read TGTGCCAGCAGCTTACGGGGACAGGGGGCTGTCCACGAGCAGTACTTC.

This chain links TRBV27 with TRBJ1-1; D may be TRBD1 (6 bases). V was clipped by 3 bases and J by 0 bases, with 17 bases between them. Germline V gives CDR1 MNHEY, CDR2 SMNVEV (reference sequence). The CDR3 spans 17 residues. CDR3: CASSLGAAGPMNTEAFF. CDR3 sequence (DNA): TGTGCCAGCAGTTTGGGGGCGGCAGGGCCCATGAACACTGAAGCTTTCTTT.

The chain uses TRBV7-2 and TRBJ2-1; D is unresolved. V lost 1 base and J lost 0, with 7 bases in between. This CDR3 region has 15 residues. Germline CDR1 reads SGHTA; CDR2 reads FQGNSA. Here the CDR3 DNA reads TGTGCCAGCAGCTTAGTACTCCGCTCCTACAATGAGCAGTTCTTC. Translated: CASSLVLRSYNEQFF.

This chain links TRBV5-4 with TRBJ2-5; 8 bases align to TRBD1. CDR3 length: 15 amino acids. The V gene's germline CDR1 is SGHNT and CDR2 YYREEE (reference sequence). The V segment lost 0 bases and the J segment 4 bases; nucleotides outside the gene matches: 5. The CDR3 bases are TGTGCCAGCAGCTTGGCCGTGACAGGGGTAGAGACCCAGTACTTC. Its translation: CASSLAVTGVETQYF.

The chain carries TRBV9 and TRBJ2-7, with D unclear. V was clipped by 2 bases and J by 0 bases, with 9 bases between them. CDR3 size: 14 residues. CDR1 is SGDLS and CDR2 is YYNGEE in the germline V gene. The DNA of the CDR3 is TGTGCCAGCAGCGTTGGTACCACCTCCTACGAGCAGTACTTC. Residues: CASSVGTTSYEQYF.

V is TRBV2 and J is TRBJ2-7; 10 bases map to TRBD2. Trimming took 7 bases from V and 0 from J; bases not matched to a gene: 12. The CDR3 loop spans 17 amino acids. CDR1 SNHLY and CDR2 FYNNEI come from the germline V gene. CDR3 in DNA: TGTGCCAGCATGAACTCCCGGCTAGCGGGAGACTCCTACGAGCAGTACTTC. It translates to CASMNSRLAGDSYEQYF.

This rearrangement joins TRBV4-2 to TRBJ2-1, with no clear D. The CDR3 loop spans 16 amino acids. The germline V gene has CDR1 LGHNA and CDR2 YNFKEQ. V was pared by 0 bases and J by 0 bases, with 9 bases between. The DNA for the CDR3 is TGTGCCAGCAGCCAAGAAAAGCAGAGCTCCTACAATGAGCAGTTCTTC. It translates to CASSQEKQSSYNEQFF.

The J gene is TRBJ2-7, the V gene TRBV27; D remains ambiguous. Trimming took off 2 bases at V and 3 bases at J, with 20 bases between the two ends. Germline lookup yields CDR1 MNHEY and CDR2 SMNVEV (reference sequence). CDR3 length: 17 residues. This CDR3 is CASSLLPPGGTFYEQYF. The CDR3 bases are TGTGCCAGCAGTTTACTTCCCCCGGGCGGTACCTTCTACGAGCAGTACTTC.

DNA of the CDR3: TGTGCCAGCAGCTTAGCTGTGGGGAGATATCGTGACGAGCAGTACTTC. The encoded protein is CASSLAVGRYRDEQYF. The chain uses TRBV7-9 and TRBJ2-7; TRBD2 might be the D (5 bases). This CDR3 comprises 16 residues. V was pared by 0 bases and J by 5 bases, with 17 bases between. The germline V gene has CDR1 SEHNR and CDR2 FQNEAQ (reference sequence).

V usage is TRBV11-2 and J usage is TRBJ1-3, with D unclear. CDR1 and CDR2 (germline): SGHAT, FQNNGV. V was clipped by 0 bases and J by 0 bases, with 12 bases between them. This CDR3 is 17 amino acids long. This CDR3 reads CASSLDYRYNSGNTIYF. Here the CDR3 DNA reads TGTGCCAGCAGCTTAGATTATCGGTATAACTCTGGAAACACCATATATTTT.

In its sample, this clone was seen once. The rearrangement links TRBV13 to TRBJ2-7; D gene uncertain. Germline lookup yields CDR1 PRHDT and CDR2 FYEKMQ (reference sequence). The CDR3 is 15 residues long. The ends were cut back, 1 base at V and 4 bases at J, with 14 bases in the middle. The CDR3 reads CASSLAGTSIYEQYF. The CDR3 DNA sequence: TGTGCCAGCAGCTTAGCGGGTACCTCAATTTACGAGCAGTACTTC.

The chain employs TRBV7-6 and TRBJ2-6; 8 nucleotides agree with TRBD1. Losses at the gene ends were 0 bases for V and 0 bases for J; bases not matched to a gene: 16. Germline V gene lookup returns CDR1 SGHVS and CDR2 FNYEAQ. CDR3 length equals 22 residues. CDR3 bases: TGTGCCAGCAGCTTAGCGCGGGGAGACAGGGGATGGCCTTACTCTGGGGCCAACGTCCTGACTTTC. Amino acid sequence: CASSLARGDRGWPYSGANVLTF.

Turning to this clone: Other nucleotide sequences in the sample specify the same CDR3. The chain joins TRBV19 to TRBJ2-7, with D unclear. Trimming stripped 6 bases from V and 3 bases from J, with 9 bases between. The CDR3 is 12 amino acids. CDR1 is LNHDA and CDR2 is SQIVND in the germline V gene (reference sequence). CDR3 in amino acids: CASSPTGYEQYF. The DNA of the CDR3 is TGTGCCAGTAGCCCGACTGGCTACGAGCAGTACTTC.

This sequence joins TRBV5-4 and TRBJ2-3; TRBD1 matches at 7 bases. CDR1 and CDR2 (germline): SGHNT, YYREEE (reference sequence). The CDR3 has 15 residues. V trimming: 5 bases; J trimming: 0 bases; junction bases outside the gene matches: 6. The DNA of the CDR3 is TGTGCCAGCAGTTCACCGGGACAGAGCACAGATACGCAGTATTTT. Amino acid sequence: CASSSPGQSTDTQYF.

The CDR3 loop is CASSQDWDGRLYEQYF. The CDR3 DNA reads as TGCGCCAGCAGCCAAGATTGGGACGGAAGACTCTACGAGCAGTACTTC. The chain joins TRBV4-1 to TRBJ2-7; D is perhaps TRBD1 or TRBD2 (5 bases each). With 0 bases removed from V and 3 bases from J, the gap between germline ends came to 15 bases. The CDR3 has 16 amino acids. Germline CDR1 and CDR2: MGHRA and YSYEKL.

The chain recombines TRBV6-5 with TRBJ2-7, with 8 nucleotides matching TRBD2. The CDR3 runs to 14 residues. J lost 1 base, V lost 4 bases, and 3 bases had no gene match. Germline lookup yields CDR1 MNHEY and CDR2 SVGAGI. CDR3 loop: CASSSIAGSYEQYF. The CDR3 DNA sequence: TGTGCCAGCAGTTCAATAGCGGGGTCCTACGAGCAGTACTTC.

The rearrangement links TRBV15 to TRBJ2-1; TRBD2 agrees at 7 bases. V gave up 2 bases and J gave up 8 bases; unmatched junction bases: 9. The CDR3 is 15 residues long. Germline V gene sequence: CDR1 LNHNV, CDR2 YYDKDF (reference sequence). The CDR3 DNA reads TGTGCCACCAGCAGATCCGACAGCGGGACGCATGAGCAGTTCTTC. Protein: CATSRSDSGTHEQFF.

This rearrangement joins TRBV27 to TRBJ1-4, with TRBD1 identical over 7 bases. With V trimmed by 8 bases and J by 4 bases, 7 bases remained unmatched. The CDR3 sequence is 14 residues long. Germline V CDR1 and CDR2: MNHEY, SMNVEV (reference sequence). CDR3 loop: CASGDSRLNEKLFF. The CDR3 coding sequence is TGTGCCAGCGGGGACAGCCGTCTTAATGAAAAACTGTTTTTT.

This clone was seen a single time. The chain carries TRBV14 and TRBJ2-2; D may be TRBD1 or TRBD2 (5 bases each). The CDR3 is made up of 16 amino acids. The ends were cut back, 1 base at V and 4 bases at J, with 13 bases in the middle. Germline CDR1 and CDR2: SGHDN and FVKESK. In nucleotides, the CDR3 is TGTGCCAGCAGCCAAGCCAGAGGGGTGGGCACCGGGGAGCTGTTTTTT. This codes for CASSQARGVGTGELFF.

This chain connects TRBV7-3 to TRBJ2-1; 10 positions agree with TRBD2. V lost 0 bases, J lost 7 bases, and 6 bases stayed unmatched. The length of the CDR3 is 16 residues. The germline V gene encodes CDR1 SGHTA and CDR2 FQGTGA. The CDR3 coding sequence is TGTGCCAGCAGCTTAACGAGCGGGAGGGCCTGGAATGAGCAGTTCTTC. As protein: CASSLTSGRAWNEQFF.